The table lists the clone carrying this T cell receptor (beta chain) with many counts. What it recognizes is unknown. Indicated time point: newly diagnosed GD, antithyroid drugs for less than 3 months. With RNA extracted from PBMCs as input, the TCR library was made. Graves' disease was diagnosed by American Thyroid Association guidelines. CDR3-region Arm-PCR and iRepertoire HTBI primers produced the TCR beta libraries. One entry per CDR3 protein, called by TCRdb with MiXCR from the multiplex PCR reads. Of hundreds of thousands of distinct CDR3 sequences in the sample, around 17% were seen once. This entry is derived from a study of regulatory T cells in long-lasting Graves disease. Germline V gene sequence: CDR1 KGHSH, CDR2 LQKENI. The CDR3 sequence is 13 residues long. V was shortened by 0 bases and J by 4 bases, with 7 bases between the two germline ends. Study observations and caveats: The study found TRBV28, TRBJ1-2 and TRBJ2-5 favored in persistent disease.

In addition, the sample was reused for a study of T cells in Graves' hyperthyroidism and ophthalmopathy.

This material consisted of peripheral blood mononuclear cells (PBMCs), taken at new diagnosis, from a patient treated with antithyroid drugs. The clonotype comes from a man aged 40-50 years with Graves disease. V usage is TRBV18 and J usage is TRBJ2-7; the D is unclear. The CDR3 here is CASSPPGGYEQYF. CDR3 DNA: TGTGCCAGCTCACCACCGGGTGGATACGAGCAGTACTTC. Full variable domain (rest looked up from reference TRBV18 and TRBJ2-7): NAGVMQNPRHLVRRRGQEARLRCSPMKGHSHVYWYRQLPEEGLKFMVYLQKENIIDESGMPKERFSAEFPKEGPSILRIQQVVRGDSAAYFCASSPPGGYEQYFGPGTRLTVT.